This T cell receptor beta chain was recovered during a study of T cell responses to AZD1222 COVID-19 vaccine. The length of the CDR3 is 14 residues. CDR1 is SGHRS, CDR2 YFSETQ, per germline. After removal of 0 bases from V and 7 bases from J, the junction contained 4 bases not matched to a gene. Findings of the study overall: An increase in Spike-specific TCR breadth and depth was observed after two AZD1222 doses. Repertoire sampling was restricted to post-peak T cell response timepoints.

About this clone: The target antigen is unknown.

Sequencing used immunoSEQ multiplex PCR; TCRdb keeps in-frame clones, though not all of them. The repertoire has about 130,000 clones, over 85% of them found once; the top ten carry approximately 3.3%. The sample was peripheral blood, taken on day 0 of AZD1222 vaccination. The chain employs TRBV5-1 and TRBJ2-1; 7 nucleotides align to TRBD2. The TCR comes from an adult in good health. This CDR3 reads CASSLASGRNEQFF. The CDR3 nucleotides are TGCGCCAGCAGCTTGGCCTCCGGGAGGAATGAGCAGTTCTTC.